This T cell receptor (beta chain) was identified in a study of cytomegalovirus exposure and HLA in healthy donors (dated by TCRdb to about 2017). Regarding the research as a whole: According to a later analysis, one platform produced both the 110 or so validation repertoires and the roughly 650 repertoires of the first cohort. The study aimed to test whether signatures of past pathogen exposure could be identified by cataloging public T cell receptors. Along with the roughly 710-subject first cohort, a separate validation cohort of about 110 different subjects was used. The study combined high-throughput TCR immunosequencing, statistical association of individual TCRs with disease status, and machine learning to predict cytomegalovirus infection status. General conclusions and limits of the study: All 110 or so repertoires were used to score co-occurrence in the validation cohort in a later analysis, because that analysis had no HLA typing for the cohort. The classifier was reported to diagnose cytomegalovirus status with high specificity and sensitivity in both the original and validation cohorts. The authors suggested that the approach could potentially be extended to other disease states and immunological phenotypes. The study listed 164 TCR beta chains as associated with cytomegalovirus. In a later analysis, TCRs clustered in the first cohort were found to also tend to co-occur in the 110 or so validation repertoires, with approximately 94% of cluster scores above 0. Across donors, most TCR sequences were observed very rarely, whereas some public TCRs were present in many individuals. Three of the identified cytomegalovirus-associated TCR beta chains were confirmed in vitro to be specific for cytomegalovirus antigens.

The method was the immunoSEQ multiplex PCR assay. The paper's processing steps were these. A statistical classification framework was developed to diagnose cytomegalovirus status using the catalog of TCR beta chain sequences. This is the immuneACCESS table as TCRdb keeps it, with only in-frame sequences that have V and J called. A part of the clones is gone; compared with another copy, unresolved V genes explain less than half, and the rest is unexplained. That table supplies the V and J calls and clone size; D and trimming were determined from the DNA. The sample profile shows hundreds of thousands of clones; roughly 91% of them were found once. The ten most abundant clones make up 1.5% to 2.5% of the sample. Separate from the roughly 650-subject first cohort, the validation cohort of some 130 subjects was the group to which the donors belonged. The CDR1 and CDR2 encoded by the germline V gene (reference sequence) are SEHNR and FQNEAQ. After removal of 3 bases from V and 0 bases from J, the junction retains 2 bases not matched to a gene. Including cysteine and phenylalanine, the CDR3 has 16 amino acids. The only DNA kept is the CDR3, 48 bases in frame from the first base.

Details on this clone: What this receptor recognizes is not known. No much larger clonotype is one base removed from it; base qualities were not supplied.

Specimen: PBMCs. The sequence was obtained from a woman under 30 in good health and CMV-seropositive. The chain couples TRBV7-9 to TRBJ1-5, and 10 junctional nucleotides match TRBD1. The CDR3 has the sequence CASSLTGGHSNQPQHF. The nucleotides are TGTGCCAGCAGCTTGACAGGGGGCCATAGCAATCAGCCCCAGCATTTT.